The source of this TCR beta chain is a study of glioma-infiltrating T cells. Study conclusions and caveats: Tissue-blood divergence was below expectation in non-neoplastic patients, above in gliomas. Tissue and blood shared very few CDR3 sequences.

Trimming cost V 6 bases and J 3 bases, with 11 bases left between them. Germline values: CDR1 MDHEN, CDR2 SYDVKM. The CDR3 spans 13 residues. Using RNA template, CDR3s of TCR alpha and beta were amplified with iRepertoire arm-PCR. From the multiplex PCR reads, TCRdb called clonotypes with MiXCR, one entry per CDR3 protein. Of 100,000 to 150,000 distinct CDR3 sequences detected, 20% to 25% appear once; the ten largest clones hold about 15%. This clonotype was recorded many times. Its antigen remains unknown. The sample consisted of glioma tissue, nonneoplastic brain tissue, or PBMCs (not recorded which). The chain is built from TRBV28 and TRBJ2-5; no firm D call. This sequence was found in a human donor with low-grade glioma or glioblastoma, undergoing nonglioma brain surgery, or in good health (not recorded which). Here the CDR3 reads CASRETPKETQYF. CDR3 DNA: TGTGCCAGCAGGGAGACTCCGAAAGAGACCCAGTACTTC.